This T cell receptor beta chain was documented in a study of beta chain features in type 1 diabetes. Across the study: Across all samples, fewer than 140 million sorted cells were examined. The study's findings and limits: When Type 1 diabetes patients were examined, their TCRB CDR3s proved moderately but significantly shorter in all four CD4+ subsets.

This clone was detected a few times. The target antigen is unknown. As every portion of the isolated RNA was reverse transcribed, the sequencing read expressed TCRB transcripts. Profiled with immunoSEQ multiplex PCR; TCRdb holds only in-frame clones, not every one. The data show 550,000 to 850,000 clones, around 15% seen once. Germline V gene data show CDR1 as SEHNR and CDR2 as FQNEAQ (reference sequence). This CDR3 region has 14 residues. Unmatched junction bases numbered 12, after V lost 5 bases and J lost 10 bases. This clonotype was sampled from a man younger than 30 with type 1 diabetes. Sequencing was done on a sample of naive CD4+ T cells from blood. The chain is built from TRBV7-9 and TRBJ1-1; 8 bases fit TRBD1. The CDR3: CASSRSQGAQVAFF. CDR3 in DNA: TGTGCCAGCAGCCGGTCCCAGGGGGCTCAGGTAGCTTTCTTT.